This TCR beta chain was sequenced in a study of PD-1 blockade in classical Hodgkin lymphoma (dated by TCRdb to the early 2020s). Regarding the complete study: Nivolumab dosing was 3 mg/kg intravenously every 2 weeks, continuing until either disease progression or unacceptable toxicity. The study used CyTOF and TCR beta sequencing to define a peripheral blood immune signature of response to PD-1 blockade in classical Hodgkin lymphoma. The full study reports these points: By C4D1, a significant rise was seen in CD4+ TCR diversity but not in CD8+ TCR diversity (p=0.0027 vs p=0.16), and the rise was most apparent among complete responders (p=0.02). Lower diversity was seen in patients whose nivolumab began less than 1 year after ASCT, and these patients were left out of later analyses so that immune reconstitution would not confound the results. Trial patients achieving complete response had baseline diversity similar to newly diagnosed patients, whereas partial responders and progressors had significantly lower diversity. Newly diagnosed patients were reported to have lower baseline TCR diversity than healthy donors, and relapsed/refractory patients were reported to have lower baseline TCR diversity still. The study was restricted to a single clinical trial cohort, and the causes of repertoire differences, possibly disease activity or prior therapy, were left undefined.

Genomic DNA was extracted with the Qiagen DNeasy kit from unsorted PBMCs and from negatively selected CD4+ and CD8+ fractions. TCR beta CDR3 regions were amplified by immunoSEQ multiplex PCR using primers annealing to V and J segments. A synthetic immune receptor repertoire was used to minimize amplification bias, and remaining bias was computationally removed after sequencing. In the original analysis: Custom Python scripts were used to quantify repertoire diversity as the Shannon entropy index. Unsorted, CD4+ and CD8+ repertoires were analyzed separately, except for combined analyses in which CD4+ and CD8+ sequences were merged in silico. Clonal expansion was defined as a frequency increase of at least 2-fold after treatment compared with C1D1, and clones undetected at baseline were assigned a pseudocount of 0.5. Singleton clones were defined as clones with 0 or 1 copy at C1D1, and non-singleton clones were defined as clones with 2 or more copies. Clones expanded in unsorted samples were annotated as CD4+, CD8+ or unknown by matching protein sequences in sorted samples from the same patient. Diversity changes from C1D1 to C4D1 were tested in paired samples using Wilcoxon tests. In its TCRdb copy, this immuneACCESS table keeps in-frame sequences only and misses some clones. Where compared with another copy, unresolved V genes explain less than half of these, and the others have no known cause. The DNA gave D and trimming, while V, J and clone size come from that table. The sample profile shows 25,000 or so clones; roughly two thirds of them were found once. The ten top clones hold 12% of the sample.

This clone was detected only a few times. There is no known antigen for this receptor. The record has no base qualities; no much larger clone is one base away. This sample's time point label indicates: cycle 2 day 1 (C2D1) of nivolumab. Every trial patient had relapsed after autologous stem cell transplantation, and cohorts A, B and C differed in prior brentuximab vedotin exposure. The trial cohort was composed of about 53 patients with relapsed/refractory classical Hodgkin lymphoma, for whom complete response, partial response or progressive disease was recorded as best overall response. Single-agent nivolumab was administered to trial patients in the multi-cohort phase II CheckMate 205 trial. An independent review committee assessed best overall response by applying the 2007 International Working Group response criteria. PBMCs from the trial were collected at three points: immediately before nivolumab initiation (C1D1), and during therapy at cycle 2 day 1 and cycle 4 day 1. Peripheral blood was collected in 8 mL Vacutainer Cell Preparation Tubes, from which PBMCs were isolated by centrifugation and then cryopreserved.

Based on the germline V gene, the CDR1 and CDR2 sequences are MNHNS and SASEGT. The trim is 5 bases for V and 5 bases for J, with a gap of 13 bases between the germline ends. The CDR3, cysteine through phenylalanine, is 15 amino acids long. Only the CDR3 region is kept as DNA, spanning 45 bases read in frame from base 1. The sequence is built from TRBV6-1 and TRBJ1-6, with no D gene named confidently. The source was peripheral blood mononuclear cells (PBMCs), collected before the second cycle of nivolumab. The receptor comes from a human donor with classical Hodgkin lymphoma. The nucleotide sequence is TGTGCCAGCAGTAACCCAGAAACGGATAATTCACCCCTCCACTTT. Its protein product is CASSNPETDNSPLHF.